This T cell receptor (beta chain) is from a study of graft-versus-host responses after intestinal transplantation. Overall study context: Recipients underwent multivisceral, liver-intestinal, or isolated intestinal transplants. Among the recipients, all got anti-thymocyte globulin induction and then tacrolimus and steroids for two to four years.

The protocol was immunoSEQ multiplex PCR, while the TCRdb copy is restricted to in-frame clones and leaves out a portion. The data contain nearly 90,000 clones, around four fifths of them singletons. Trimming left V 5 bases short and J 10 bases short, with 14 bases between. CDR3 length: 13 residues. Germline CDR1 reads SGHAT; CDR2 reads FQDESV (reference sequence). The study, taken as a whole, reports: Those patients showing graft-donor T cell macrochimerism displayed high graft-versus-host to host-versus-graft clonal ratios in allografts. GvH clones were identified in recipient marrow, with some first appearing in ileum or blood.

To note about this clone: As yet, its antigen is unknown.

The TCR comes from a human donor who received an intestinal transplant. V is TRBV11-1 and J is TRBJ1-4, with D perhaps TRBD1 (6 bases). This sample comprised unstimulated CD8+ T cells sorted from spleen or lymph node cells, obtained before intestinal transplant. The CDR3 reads CASSPAGGAKLFF. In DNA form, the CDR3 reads TGTGCCAGCAGCCCCGCGGGGGGCGCAAAACTGTTTTTT.